The rows below give T cell receptor beta chains drawn from one sample of a study of STAT5B mutations in CD4+ large granular lymphocyte leukemia. TCRdb keeps only in-frame clones here, not all; method: immunoSEQ multiplex PCR. Of about 38,000 clones listed, 75% to 85% are singletons. Sequences were obtained from CD4+ T cells from blood buffy coats. The origin of the receptors is a human donor in good health. Each CDR3 is given with its conserved first and last residue. D genes are given only for firm matches. Rows give clone size only sometimes, using once, few, many, or a class for an expanded clone.

>TRBV18|.|TRBJ2-7|.
TGTGCCAGCTCACCGCTTCTAGCCTACGAGCAGTACTTC
CASSPLLAYEQYF
>TRBV21-1|.|TRBJ2-2|.
TGTGCCAGCAGCAAAAACAGGGGCGCCGGGGAGCTGTTTTTT
CASSKNRGAGELFF
>TRBV4-1|TRBD1|TRBJ1-6|few
TGCGCCAGCAGCCAAGAAGAAGTTCAGGGGGCCGGTTCACCCCTCCACTTT
CASSQEEVQGAGSPLHF
>TRBV10-3|.|TRBJ1-5|few
TGTGCCATCAGTGCGGTTCTGGGGGACAATCAGCCCCAGCATTTT
CAISAVLGDNQPQHF
>TRBV27|TRBD1|TRBJ2-7|.
TGTGCCAGCAGTAAGCAACCGGGACAGGGGGCTGGGGAAGAGCAGTACTTC
CASSKQPGQGAGEEQYF
>TRBV2|TRBD1|TRBJ1-5|few
TGTGCCAGCAGTGAACTCCCAGGGGGTGTTCAGCCCCAGCATTTT
CASSELPGGVQPQHF
>TRBV5-5|TRBD1|TRBJ2-5|.
TGTGCCAGCAGCTTAGGGACAGCCCAGAGGGGAGAGACCCAGTACTTC
CASSLGTAQRGETQYF
>TRBV28|.|TRBJ2-1|few
TGTGCCAGCAGGACCGGGACCCACAATGAGCAGTTCTTC
CASRTGTHNEQFF
>TRBV27|.|TRBJ2-3|.
TGTGCCAGCAGCCCCCGCCCAGCGGAACGGGGTACGCAGTATTTT
CASSPRPAERGTQYF
>TRBV5-1|.|TRBJ1-2|.
TGCGCCAGCAGCTTGGCCATGGGTTCGGGCTACACCTTC
CASSLAMGSGYTF
>TRBV10-3|.|TRBJ2-5|.
TGTGCCATCAGTGACAGCCCCCAAGAGACCCAGTACTTC
CAISDSPQETQYF
>TRBV7-9|.|TRBJ1-2|.
TGTGCCAGCAGCCCAAGACAAGATGGCTACACCTTC
CASSPRQDGYTF
>TRBV6-6|.|TRBJ2-7|.
TGTGCCAGCAGACACGCCGTAGGGCCCTCGTACGAGCAGTACTTC
CASRHAVGPSYEQYF
>TRBV12-2|.|TRBJ2-5|.
TGTGCAAGTCGCCCCACTGGGTTGGGTAGGGGGCCGTTGTACCAAGAGACCCAGTACTTC
CASRPTGLGRGPLYQETQYF
>TRBV27|.|TRBJ1-1|.
TGTGCCAGCAGTTTATCCTATACAGGGAGCACTGAAGCTTTCTTT
CASSLSYTGSTEAFF
>TRBV7-9|.|TRBJ2-5|.
TGTGCCAGCAGCTTAGCCTACCCCGGGCCCGGCCCCCAGTACTTC
CASSLAYPGPGPQYF